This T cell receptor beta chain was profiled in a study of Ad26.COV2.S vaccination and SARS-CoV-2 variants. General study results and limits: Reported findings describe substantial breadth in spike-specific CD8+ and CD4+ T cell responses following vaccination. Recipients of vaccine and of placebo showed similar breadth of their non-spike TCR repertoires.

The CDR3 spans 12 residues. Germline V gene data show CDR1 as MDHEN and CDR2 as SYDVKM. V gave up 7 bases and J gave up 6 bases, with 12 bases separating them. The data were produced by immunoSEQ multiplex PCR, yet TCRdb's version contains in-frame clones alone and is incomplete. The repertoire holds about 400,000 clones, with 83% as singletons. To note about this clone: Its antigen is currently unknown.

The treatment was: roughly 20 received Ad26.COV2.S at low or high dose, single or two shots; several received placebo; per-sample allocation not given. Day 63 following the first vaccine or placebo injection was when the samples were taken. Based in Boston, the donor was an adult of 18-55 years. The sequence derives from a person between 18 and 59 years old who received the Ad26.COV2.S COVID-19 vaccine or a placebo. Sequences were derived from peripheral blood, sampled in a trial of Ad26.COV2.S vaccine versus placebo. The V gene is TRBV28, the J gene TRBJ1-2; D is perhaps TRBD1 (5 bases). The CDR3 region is CASTRSGNGYTF. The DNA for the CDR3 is TGTGCCAGCACCCGGTCAGGGAATGGCTACACCTTC.